This TCR beta chain was found in a study of cytomegalovirus exposure and HLA in healthy donors. General study findings and limits: Trimming of TCR beta V- and J-genes showed a link, identified in a later analysis, to a missense DCLRE1C variant. The authors later found HLA-associated TCR beta chains more clonally expanded than equally common others. In an earlier analysis, most TCR beta V segments were productive about 87% or about 30% of the time.

Primers for the PCR totalled 60 Vbeta and 13 Jbeta. Here immunoSEQ multiplex PCR was the method, and the copy in TCRdb shows in-frame clones only, minus some. The sample records roughly 140,000 clones, around three quarters being singletons. The CDR3 consists of 13 residues. V shed 4 bases and J shed 5 bases, with 8 bases lying between them. Germline V lookup: CDR1 ENHRY, CDR2 SYGVKD. This clone has a handful of counts. Antigen unknown. Sequenced: PBMCs. This rearrangement joins TRBV10-3 to TRBJ2-2; a possible D gene is TRBD1 (6 bases). This receptor was identified in a woman in her thirties or forties in good health and CMV-seronegative. In DNA form, the CDR3 reads TGTGCCATCAGTGCACAGGGTACCGGGGAGCTGTTTTTT. It translates to CAISAQGTGELFF.